The 21 T cell receptor beta chains in this list originate from one sample, sequenced in a study of tumor and adjacent non-tumor tissue in lung cancer. Three rounds of nested PCR, following a modified ARM-PCR protocol, produced the TCRbeta library. One entry per CDR3 protein results from TCRdb running MiXCR on the multiplex PCR reads. There are some 73,000 distinct CDR3 sequences in the sample; approximately 80% occur only once, and around half lies in the top ten. The template was RNA from unsorted bulk tissue. Distant lung tissue was collected more than 3 cm away from the tumor edge. The specimen sequenced was distant non-tumor lung tissue. The receptors originated from a man between 60 and 75 years old with non-small cell lung cancer.

Details on this clonotype: At one end the junction does not follow the germline gene, possibly because of a read error. The chain links TRBV11-2 to TRBJ1-3; a possible D gene is TRBD1 (6 bases). The V gene's germline CDR1 is SGHAT and CDR2 FQNNGV. This CDR3 is built from 16 residues. CDR3 sequence: CASVKGGRASGNTKYF. In DNA, the CDR3 is TGTGCCAGCGTAAAGGGGGGTAGGGCTTCTGGAAACACCAAATATTTT.

Remarks on this clonotype: Since a much larger clone is just one base distant, this may be a read error. The rearrangement uses TRBV5-4 and TRBJ2-7; 7 nucleotides agree with TRBD2. The CDR3 is 15 amino acids. Germline lookup yields CDR1 SGHNT and CDR2 YYREEE (reference sequence). The CDR3 DNA is TGTGCCAGCAGCTTGGGGCGGGAGCGGACCTACCAGCAGTACTTC. Protein sequence: CASSLGRERTYQQYF.

In the case of this clonotype: The germline gene is not matched at one end of the junction; a read error may be the cause. This chain joins TRBV6-1 and TRBJ2-1; D possibly corresponds to TRBD2 (6 bases). This CDR3 spans 16 amino acids. CDR1 is MNHNS and CDR2 is SASEGT in the germline V gene. The CDR3 DNA reads TGTTCCAGCAGTGAAGACCCCGGGAGTTCCTACAATGAGCAGTTCTTC. Its translation: CSSSEDPGSSYNEQFF.

Turning to this clonotype: At one end, the junction sequence differs from germline, possibly due to a read error. V gene TRBV12-3 or TRBV12-4 combines with J gene TRBJ2-7; tentative D call: TRBD2 (6 bases). CDR3 length equals 15 residues. The CDR3 is CASTESAYGRMEQYF. The CDR3 coding sequence is TGTGCCAGCACCGAGTCGGCATACGGGAGAATGGAGCAGTATTTC.

Concerning this clonotype: This may be a read error, as it is one base from a much larger clone. The chain joins TRBV20-1 to TRBJ2-5; D assignment may be TRBD1 or TRBD2 (5 bases each). Germline V gene sequence: CDR1 DFQATT, CDR2 SNEGSKA (reference sequence). V dropped 0 bases and J dropped 4 bases, with 18 bases sitting between them. CDR3 length equals 16 residues. The CDR3 sequence is CSARDLGWGKGETQYF. The CDR3 region has the DNA TGCAGTGCTAGAGATCTTGGCTGGGGGAAGGGAGAGACCCAGTACTTC.

Comment on this clonotype: Its ends do not fully match the called genes, so a read error is possible. The chain couples TRBV29-1 to TRBJ2-4; D gene uncertain. Germline V gives CDR1 SQVTM, CDR2 ANQGSEA. This CDR3 contains 10 residues. CDR3 loop: CTVEQNIQYF. As DNA, the CDR3 is TGCACCGTTGAACAAAACATTCAGTATTTC.

Notes on this clonotype: It is likely a read error, because the conserved phenylalanine at the end of the CDR3 is missing. V gene TRBV4-3 combines with J gene TRBJ2-5; unclear D gene. V lost 0 bases, J lost 4 bases, and 6 bases lay in between. The CDR3 spans 13 residues. Germline V CDR1 and CDR2: LGHNA, YSLEER. The CDR3 sequence: CASSQDPRETQYI. The CDR3 DNA follows: TGCGCCAGCAGCCAAGATCCCAGAGAGACCCAGTACATC.

This clonotype was observed a few times. This may arise from a read error, as a much more abundant clone is one base away. The V call is TRBV6-5, the J call TRBJ2-2; possibly TRBD2 for D (5 bases). The CDR3 extends over 14 amino acids. CDR1 and CDR2 (germline): MNHEY, SVGAGI. CDR3 amino acids: CASSYGQSTGEMFF. DNA of the CDR3: TGTGCCAGCAGTTACGGCCAGTCCACCGGGGAGATGTTTTTT.

Remarks on this clonotype: A read error may produce the germline difference seen at one junction end. This chain connects TRBV12-3 or TRBV12-4 to TRBJ1-5, with 11 nucleotides matching TRBD1. This CDR3 spans 17 amino acids. The CDR3 nucleotides read TGTGTCAGCAGTCTAGGTGGACAGGGGGCGAACAATCAGTCCCAGCATTTT. Translating it yields CVSSLGGQGANNQSQHF.

About this clonotype: The junction does not match germline at one end; this may be a read error. CDR3 amino acids: CASSPAAGQGFNYRYTF. The DNA for the CDR3 is TGCGCCAGCAGCCCCGCAGCGGGACAGGGCTTCAACTATAGATACACCTTC. This chain joins TRBV11-2 and TRBJ1-2; 9 bases fit TRBD1. The CDR3 sequence is 17 residues long. Germline values: CDR1 SGHAT, CDR2 FQNNGV.

A word on this clonotype: One end of the junction is discordant with germline, which a read error may explain. The rearrangement uses TRBV6-5 and TRBJ2-6; 10 bases map to TRBD2. This CDR3 comprises 17 residues. Germline V lookup: CDR1 MNHEY, CDR2 SVGAGI. This chain's CDR3 is CTSGLAGASYGANVLTF. In nucleotides, the CDR3 is TGTACCAGCGGCCTAGCGGGAGCCAGCTATGGGGCTAACGTCCTGACTTTC.

Comment on this clonotype: An end of the junction does not agree with germline; a read error may underlie this. V is TRBV29-1 and J is TRBJ2-1, with D perhaps TRBD2 (5 bases). This CDR3 is 14 amino acids long. In germline, CDR1 is SQVTM, CDR2 ANQGSEA. The CDR3, as DNA: TGTAGCGCTGAGGGTGACCAATCCTACAATGAGCAGTTCTTC. Its protein is CSAEGDQSYNEQFF.

The genes are TRBV4-3 and TRBJ2-6, with D uncertain. Germline loops: CDR1 LGHNA, CDR2 YSLEER. Trimming took off 0 bases at V and 3 bases at J, with 9 bases between the two ends. The CDR3 covers 16 residues. The CDR3 sequence is CASSQDAVYGANVLTF. CDR3 DNA: TGCGCCAGCAGCCAAGATGCAGTGTATGGGGCCAACGTCCTGACTTTC.

As regards this clonotype: Its ends do not fully match the called genes, so a read error is possible. The V gene is TRBV6-2 or TRBV6-3, the J gene TRBJ1-5; 8 bases align to TRBD1. This CDR3 region has 16 residues. Germline-derived CDR1 and CDR2 are MNHEY and SVGEGT. CDR3 DNA sequence: TGTGCCAGCAGGCGACAGGGGCAAAGCGGGAATCGGCCCCAACATTTT. This translates into CASRRQGQSGNRPQHF.

Note on this clonotype: One end of the junction fails to match germline, which may point to a read error. The chain is built from TRBV5-1 and TRBJ2-7, with D perhaps matching TRBD1 (5 bases). The germline V gene has CDR1 SGHRS and CDR2 YFSETQ. This CDR3 contains 13 residues. The DNA of the CDR3 is TGCACCAGCAGCTTAGATGGACATAACGAGCAGTACTTC. It codes for CTSSLDGHNEQYF.

Regarding this clonotype: One end of the junction does not line up with germline, which may come from a read error. The chain has TRBV11-2 and TRBJ1-1, with D maybe TRBD1 (5 bases). The CDR3 covers 14 residues. Germline-derived CDR1 and CDR2 are SGHAT and FQNNGV. DNA of the CDR3: TGTGCCAGCAGCTTAGGCGGGGCTCGAGCTGAGGCTTTCTTT. It translates to CASSLGGARAEAFF.

V usage is TRBV6-5 and J usage is TRBJ2-6, with TRBD2 identical over 10 bases. CDR1 is MNHEY, CDR2 SVGAGI, per germline. Unmatched junction bases numbered 19, after V lost 6 bases and J lost 14 bases. CDR3 length equals 17 residues. DNA for the CDR3: TGTGCCAGCAGCCTAGCGGGAGCCAGCTATGGGGCCAGCCTCCTGACTTTC. It codes for CASSLAGASYGASLLTF.

To note about this clonotype: Mismatch with germline at one junction end may stem from a read error. This sequence joins TRBV4-2 and TRBJ2-3; D call uncertain. The germline gives CDR1 LGHNA, CDR2 YNFKEQ. The CDR3 is made up of 15 amino acids. In DNA form, the CDR3 reads TGTGCCAGTAGCCAAGACATGGTCCCCACAGATACGCAGTATTTT. As protein: CASSQDMVPTDTQYF.

Concerning this clonotype itself: One end of the junction varies from germline; a read error may be responsible. This chain links TRBV20-1 with TRBJ1-1; D remains unclear. The CDR3 covers 12 residues. Germline loops: CDR1 DFQATT, CDR2 SNEGSKA (reference sequence). CDR3 in DNA: TGCAGTGCTAGACAGGTGGGCACTGGAGCTTTCTTT. Translated, it gives CSARQVGTGAFF.

On this clonotype itself: A much larger clone sits a single nucleotide away, making a read error possible. The final CDR3 position lacks the conserved phenylalanine or tryptophan, pointing to a likely read error. V and J are TRBV4-2 and TRBJ2-2; D perhaps matches TRBD2 (6 bases). CDR3 size: 16 residues. Germline lookup yields CDR1 LGHNA and CDR2 YNFKEQ. The V end was cut by 1 base, the J end by 3 bases, with 12 bases between. CDR3 amino acids: CASSQARDSYTGELFY. CDR3 bases: TGTGCCAGCAGCCAAGCGAGGGACTCCTACACCGGGGAGCTGTTTTAT.

Concerning this clonotype itself: Germline and junction disagree at one end, which may indicate a read error. In DNA, the CDR3 is TGCACTGCTAGAGGGGAAGGTAGCGGGCCGCAAGAGACCCAGTACTTC. This codes for CTARGEGSGPQETQYF. The chain couples TRBV20-1 to TRBJ2-5; 7 bases map to TRBD2. The CDR3 loop spans 16 amino acids. Germline-derived CDR1 and CDR2 are DFQATT and SNEGSKA (reference sequence).